This T cell receptor (beta chain) is drawn from a study of shared clonotypes between healthy human individuals (dated by TCRdb to the early 2020s). About the investigation overall: A few men and a couple of women, aged 18 to 49 years, made up the cohort. For each donor, CD4 naive and CD4 memory were each run on three plates, CD8 naive on two plates, and CD8 memory on one plate. Blood TCR repertoires of a handful of healthy adults were deeply sequenced to estimate repertoire size and the extent of clonotype sharing between individuals. To increase sequencing depth and limit assay-specific biases, different laboratories used diverse techniques to prepare libraries and sequence TCR repertoires. Each donor's leukapheresis produced roughly between roughly 0.85 and 10 billion PBMCs.

V has 5 bases trimmed and J has 1 base trimmed; junction bases matching no gene number 7. The CDR3 spans 17 residues, from the cysteine through the phenylalanine. The read is trimmed to its CDR3 DNA, 51 bases read in frame from base 1. The germline V gene (reference sequence) provides CDR1 MNHEY and CDR2 SMNVEV. Remarks on this clone: The antigen it binds to is not known. Base quality data are lacking; no much larger clone is found one base away.

Using the deep immunoSEQ assay, TCR CDR3 regions were amplified from genomic DNA by multiplex PCR. Extracted genomic DNA from each cell subset was spread evenly across all wells of several immunoSEQ 96-well plates, with each plate serving as a replicate. Each replicate PCR for sorted subsets received approximately 200 ng genomic DNA, equal to roughly 30,000 T cell genomes. The purified libraries were quantified using a Qubit 3.0 fluorometer, sized with a Bioanalyzer 2100, and then quantified again using the KAPA Library Quantification kit. Each immunoSEQ 96-well plate was sequenced on its own single-read 150-cycle Illumina NextSeq 550 flow cell. The study's own analysis went as follows. Because only junctional sequences without quality scores were contained in the immunoSEQ output, filtering matching that applied to full-length reads could not be performed. Sequences were annotated with PyIR, a Python wrapper for IgBLAST v1.9, using IMGT germline references to assign V/J genes and CDR3. Reads were removed for weak V/J assignments (E-value above 1e-6), missing CDR3, stop codons, out-of-frame junctions, or ambiguous translated residues. V3J clonotypes were defined by identical inferred V gene, J gene, and CDR3 amino acid sequence. Percentage overlap between repertoires was calculated by dividing the number of shared unique clonotypes by the size of the smaller repertoire. Richness of each repertoire was evaluated using RTK rarefaction, the Chao1 estimator, and Recon v2.1 estimates of unobserved clonotypes. OLGA was used to compute generation probabilities for all TCRbeta clonotypes that the gDNA method yielded from a handful of donors. As stored in TCRdb, this immuneACCESS dataset retains in-frame rearrangements with V and J assigned. A fraction of the clones does not appear; measured against another copy, unresolved V genes explain less than half of the discrepancy, and the remainder lacks a known reason. V and J calls and clone size are those listed in that table; D and trimming were worked out from the DNA. A total of millions of clones appear in this sample, roughly 94% of them only once. Jointly, the top ten make up 1% to 1.3% of the sample.

Study-wide findings and limitations: The genetic and exposure-history diversity represented was limited by the small number of donors. Pairwise subsampling led to the expectation that sequencing depth would affect the degree of clonotype sharing among donors. When a handful of donors were compared, the shared fraction of clonotypes was 5% to 6.5% for naive CD4, approximately 3.3% for naive CD8, 2% to 2.5% for memory CD4, and less than 0.45% for memory CD8. Naive subsets generally had larger estimated clonotype richness than memory subsets. Sampling was limited to blood, and TCR repertoires in tissue likely differ from TCR repertoires in blood. Clonotypes shared by all four sorted-subset donors showed higher generation probabilities than non-shared clonotypes. Rarefaction of sorted-subset datasets indicated incomplete sequencing despite the large sequencing depth.

CD8 naive samples were obtained by positive selection for CCR7 among CD45RO-negative cells, yielding a CD45RA+CCR7+ population from which TemRA cells were excluded. The donors were healthy, HIV-negative adults with no recently reported acute infections or vaccinations. Every donor was a Caucasian adult living in Nashville, Tennessee, USA. Blood was collected by leukapheresis, and PBMCs were isolated by Ficoll-Histopaque density gradient centrifugation and then cryopreserved in liquid nitrogen vapor phase. Analytical flow cytometry was used to check the purity and quantity of each magnetically sorted T cell population. From each sorted fraction, genomic DNA was isolated and quantified by UV absorbance on a Nanodrop 2000c.

The sample consisted of naive CD8+ T cells sorted from blood. Interpreted using the paper, the cell subset or site label stands for: CD45RA+CCR7+. This sequence uses TRBV27 and TRBJ2-3; a stretch of 12 junction bases matches TRBD2. The clonotype originates from a man aged 18 to 29 in good health. The CDR3 protein sequence reads: CASSALLAGGGTDTQYF. The nucleotides are TGTGCCAGCAGTGCCCTACTAGCGGGAGGCGGCACAGATACGCAGTATTTT.